Listed here is a single T cell receptor beta chain. The data derive from a study of T cell changes during pregnancy in multiple sclerosis. V shed 0 bases and J shed 4 bases, with 14 bases lying between them. Germline CDR1 SGHTS, CDR2 YDEGEE. The CDR3 runs 16 residues. The repertoire was sequenced with immunoSEQ multiplex PCR; TCRdb's copy has only in-frame clones and lacks some. The sample lists about 69,000 clones, roughly 90% occurring once. The chain joins TRBV5-8 to TRBJ2-1, with a tentative D call TRBD2 (6 bases). This TCR came from a female donor in good health, enrolled as a control in a pregnancy study. The specimen comprised CD4+ T cells from peripheral blood mononuclear cells, sampled in the third trimester of pregnancy. CDR3 sequence: CASSLEVGGPYNEQFF. The CDR3 coding sequence is TGTGCCAGCAGCTTGGAGGTGGGGGGACCATACAATGAGCAGTTCTTC.